Listed here are 26 T cell receptor beta chains from one sample, sequenced in a study of blood T cell repertoires in COVID-19. Generated by immunoSEQ multiplex PCR, the TCRdb table keeps only in-frame clones and is missing some. Altogether about 90,000 clones are present, about 80% being singletons, with the ten largest covering approximately 10%. The sample comprised peripheral blood. The receptors stem from a woman in her 70s with acute or convalescent COVID-19.

This clone was picked up a small number of times. The chain joins TRBV20-1 to TRBJ1-2; TRBD1 is a possible D gene (6 bases). Trimming removed 3 bases from V and 7 bases from J, with 18 bases in between. The CDR3 is made up of 14 amino acids. CDR1 is DFQATT and CDR2 is SNEGSKA in the germline V gene (reference sequence). In nucleotides, the CDR3 is TGCAGTGCTAGTCCCTCGACAGGATCGAGTGGCTACACCTTC. Its translation: CSASPSTGSSGYTF.

The gene calls are TRBV6-5 and TRBJ2-3; no reliable D call. In germline, CDR1 is MNHEY, CDR2 SVGAGI. The CDR3 extends over 12 amino acids. The V and J ends lost 0 bases and 14 bases respectively, with 12 bases between them. Here the CDR3 DNA reads TGTGCCAGCAGTTACTCGATGGAGCGTTGGTATTTT. Protein sequence: CASSYSMERWYF.

CDR3 bases: TGTGCCAGCAGCTTAGTTCTGGGGGGGAACACTGAAGCTTTCTTT. This encodes CASSLVLGGNTEAFF. V is TRBV7-2 and J is TRBJ1-1; possible D gene TRBD1, 5 bases. Germline-derived CDR1 and CDR2 are SGHTA and FQGNSA. The CDR3 length is 15 residues. V lost 1 base and J 1 base, leaving 10 bases between the germline ends.

The V call is TRBV29-1, the J call TRBJ2-2; 7 nucleotides agree with TRBD2. Germline trimming cut 5 bases from V and 0 bases from J; bases unmatched to any gene: 3. CDR3 length: 14 amino acids. Looked up from germline, CDR1 is SQVTM and CDR2 is ANQGSEA. CDR3 nucleotide sequence: TGCAGCGTTACGGGACTAACGAACACCGGGGAGCTGTTTTTT. It specifies CSVTGLTNTGELFF.

V gene TRBV7-8 combines with J gene TRBJ1-1, with D possibly being TRBD1 (5 bases). V lost 2 bases, J lost 0 bases, and 10 bases lay in between. The CDR3 covers 15 residues. Looked up from germline, CDR1 is SGHVS and CDR2 is FQNEAQ. Here the CDR3 reads CASSLTAGLNTEAFF. The CDR3 nucleotides are TGTGCCAGCAGCTTAACGGCAGGGTTGAACACTGAAGCTTTCTTT. Combining the CDR3 with reference TRBV7-8 and TRBJ1-1 gives the whole variable domain GAGVSQSPRYKVAKRGQDVALRCDPISGHVSLFWYQQALGQGPEFLTYFQNEAQLDKSGLPSDRFFAERPEGSVSTLKIQRTQQEDSAVYLCASSLTAGLNTEAFFGQGTRLTVV.

The chain joins TRBV9 to TRBJ1-1; TRBD1 matches 7 bases. The CDR3 has 16 amino acids. Germline V gene sequence: CDR1 SGDLS, CDR2 YYNGEE. The V gene end was trimmed by 3 bases and the J gene end by 2 bases; junction bases not matched to a gene: 10. The CDR3 nucleotides read TGTGCCAGCAGCGCCTCCCCAGACAGGGTCAACACTGAAGCTTTCTTT. Its translation: CASSASPDRVNTEAFF. Filled out from reference TRBV9 and TRBJ1-1, the complete variable domain reads DSGVTQTPKHLITATGQRVTLRCSPRSGDLSVYWYQQSLDQGLQFLIQYYNGEERAKGNILERFSAQQFPDLHSELNLSSLELGDSALYFCASSASPDRVNTEAFFGQGTRLTVV.

This chain links TRBV10-3 with TRBJ1-5; tentatively, D is TRBD1 (6 bases). Germline CDR1 reads ENHRY; CDR2 reads SYGVKD. Trimming removed 11 bases from V and 5 bases from J, with 16 bases in between. This CDR3 region has 13 residues. CDR3 residues: CASTGYIDQPQHF. The CDR3 DNA follows: TGTGCCTCGACAGGATATATCGATCAGCCCCAGCATTTT.

This clone was seen once. V is TRBV5-6 and J is TRBJ1-2; 7 bases map to TRBD1. CDR3 size: 13 residues. CDR1 and CDR2 (germline): SGHDT, YYEEEE. Trimming removed 2 bases from V and 8 bases from J; junction bases left unmatched: 6. The CDR3 reads CASSFQRGPGYTF. The CDR3 DNA reads TGTGCCAGCAGCTTCCAAAGGGGGCCGGGCTACACCTTC. Filled out from reference TRBV5-6 and TRBJ1-2, the complete variable domain reads DAGVTQSPTHLIKTRGQQVTLRCSPKSGHDTVSWYQQALGQGPQFIFQYYEEEERQRGNFPDRFSGHQFPNYSSELNVNALLLGDSALYLCASSFQRGPGYTFGSGTRLTVV.

This clone turned up a few times. The chain couples TRBV30 to TRBJ1-1; 9 bases are a match to TRBD1. The V segment lost 5 bases and the J segment 5 bases; nucleotides outside the gene matches: 15. This CDR3 is built from 16 residues. Germline CDR1 GTSNPN, CDR2 SVGIG (reference sequence). The CDR3 spells CAWGQSEYRGRTEAFF. The CDR3 nucleotides are TGTGCCTGGGGTCAGAGCGAATACAGGGGGCGGACTGAAGCTTTCTTT.

V usage is TRBV7-8 and J usage is TRBJ2-7; tentative D call: TRBD2 (6 bases). CDR3 length: 14 amino acids. Trimming shortened V by 3 bases and J by 3 bases, and 12 bases separated the two germline ends. The germline V gene has CDR1 SGHVS and CDR2 FQNEAQ. The CDR3: CASSFKGGGYEQYF. CDR3 bases: TGTGCCAGCAGCTTTAAGGGAGGTGGCTACGAGCAGTACTTC.

V gene TRBV18 combines with J gene TRBJ2-5; TRBD1 matches 8 bases. CDR1 KGHSH and CDR2 LQKENI come from the germline V gene. This CDR3 contains 16 residues. Trimming cost V 1 base and J 4 bases; bases outside gene matches: 8. CDR3 DNA sequence: TGTGCCAGCTCACCACGACAGGGGATCAGCTCAGAGACCCAGTACTTC. The encoded protein is CASSPRQGISSETQYF.

The chain uses TRBV30 and TRBJ1-1, with unresolved D. CDR1 is GTSNPN, CDR2 SVGIG, per germline (reference sequence). The CDR3 contains 11 residues. The germline V and J ends were trimmed by 3 bases and 5 bases, with 7 bases remaining between them. CDR3 region: CAWRGGTEAFF. The DNA of the CDR3 is TGTGCCTGGAGAGGAGGAACTGAAGCTTTCTTT.

This clone has only a few counts. V and J are TRBV7-6 and TRBJ2-7; 8 positions agree with TRBD1. The junction had 19 bases not matched to a gene; V was cut back by 0 bases and J by 6 bases. Germline CDR1 and CDR2: SGHVS and FNYEAQ. This CDR3 is built from 19 residues. CDR3 DNA sequence: TGTGCCAGCAGCTTAGCGGCGCTAACCCCGACAGGGGCCCCCGGCGAGCAGTACTTC. This codes for CASSLAALTPTGAPGEQYF.

The chain recombines TRBV28 with TRBJ2-1, with TRBD2 matching 7 bases. CDR3 length: 13 residues. Germline CDR1 MDHEN, CDR2 SYDVKM. Trimming at V came to 6 bases and at J to 6 bases, leaving 5 bases not matched to a gene. For the CDR3, the DNA is TGTGCCAGCAGGCCCTGGGGGGGCAATGAGCAGTTCTTC. Translation: CASRPWGGNEQFF.

This chain uses TRBV28 with TRBJ2-2; D is possibly TRBD2 (6 bases). Per germline, CDR1 MDHEN and CDR2 SYDVKM. The CDR3 sequence is 13 residues long. As DNA, the CDR3 is TGTGTTACGGGAGACAGTAACACCGGGGAGCTGTTTTTT. Amino acid sequence: CVTGDSNTGELFF. Complete variable domain (other parts from reference TRBV28 and TRBJ2-2): DVKVTQSSRYLVKRTGEKVFLECVQDMDHENMFWYRQDPGLGLRLIYFSYDVKMKEKGDIPEGYSVSREKKERFSLILESASTNQTSMYLCVTGDSNTGELFFGEGSRLTVL.

This clone was detected a few times. This chain links TRBV6-5 with TRBJ2-7; 9 bases are shared with TRBD1. Germline V CDR1 and CDR2: MNHEY, SVGAGI. The V gene end was trimmed by 6 bases and the J gene end by 3 bases; junction bases not matched to a gene: 0. The CDR3 spans 12 residues. CDR3 coding DNA: TGTGCCAGCAGGACAGGGGGCTACGAGCAGTACTTC. Translating it yields CASRTGGYEQYF.

The gene calls are TRBV28 and TRBJ2-7; D is possibly TRBD1 (5 bases). CDR1 and CDR2 from the germline V gene are MDHEN and SYDVKM. V shed 3 bases and J shed 2 bases, with 11 bases lying between them. This CDR3 region has 14 residues. The DNA for the CDR3 is TGTGCCAGCAGTTTTCGTTTAGGGGCCTACGAGCAGTACTTC. It translates to CASSFRLGAYEQYF. Looking up the rest from reference TRBV28 and TRBJ2-7 gives the full variable domain: DVKVTQSSRYLVKRTGEKVFLECVQDMDHENMFWYRQDPGLGLRLIYFSYDVKMKEKGDIPEGYSVSREKKERFSLILESASTNQTSMYLCASSFRLGAYEQYFGPGTRLTVT.

The chain carries TRBV28 and TRBJ1-5; 8 nucleotides match TRBD1. This CDR3 contains 14 residues. The junction had 9 bases not matched to a gene; V was cut back by 7 bases and J by 7 bases. CDR1 is MDHEN and CDR2 is SYDVKM in the germline V gene. CDR3 protein: CASTPSGGRQPQHF. CDR3 DNA sequence: TGTGCCAGCACTCCTTCAGGGGGCAGGCAGCCCCAGCATTTT.

The gene calls are TRBV19 and TRBJ2-1, with 13 bases aligning to TRBD2. The CDR3 length is 15 residues. Germline loops: CDR1 LNHDA, CDR2 SQIVND (reference sequence). V shed 7 bases and J 9 bases; nucleotides not matched to a gene: 9. The CDR3 coding sequence is TGTGCCAGTACCAGAGGACTAGCGGGAGCAGGTGAGCAGTTCTTC. Amino acids: CASTRGLAGAGEQFF.

The rearrangement links TRBV7-9 to TRBJ2-3; tentative D call: TRBD2 (5 bases). The CDR3 loop spans 15 amino acids. Looked up from germline, CDR1 is SEHNR and CDR2 is FQNEAQ (reference sequence). V was pared by 2 bases and J by 0 bases, with 9 bases between. CDR3 DNA sequence: TGTGCCAGCAGCTTATTCCTAGCAAGCACAGATACGCAGTATTTT. Its protein product is CASSLFLASTDTQYF.

The chain employs TRBV5-1 and TRBJ1-2, with 9 bases fitting TRBD1. The germline gives CDR1 SGHRS, CDR2 YFSETQ. The CDR3 contains 17 residues. V shed 4 bases and J 4 bases; nucleotides not matched to a gene: 14. CDR3 DNA: TGCGCCAGCAGCGTGGACAGGGGAAGGGGGATTGGCTATGGCTACACCTTC. It yields the protein CASSVDRGRGIGYGYTF.

The chain links TRBV2 to TRBJ2-7, with D unclear. Germline CDR1 is SNHLY and CDR2 is FYNNEI. There are 11 residues in the CDR3. The V and J ends lost 2 bases and 5 bases respectively, with 4 bases between them. This chain's CDR3 is CASSELHEQYF. DNA of the CDR3: TGTGCCAGCAGTGAACTCCACGAGCAGTACTTC. Combining the CDR3 with reference TRBV2 and TRBJ2-7 gives the whole variable domain EPEVTQTPSHQVTQMGQEVILRCVPISNHLYFYWYRQILGQKVEFLVSFYNNEISEKSEIFDDQFSVERPDGSNFTLKIRSTKLEDSAMYFCASSELHEQYFGPGTRLTVT.

The V and J genes are TRBV2 and TRBJ1-1, with a possible D match to TRBD1 (5 bases). The CDR3 covers 16 residues. V gave up 6 bases and J gave up 0 bases, with 17 bases separating them. In germline, CDR1 is SNHLY, CDR2 FYNNEI. The CDR3 DNA follows: TGTGCCAGCAGCCCTTCCAGAAGGGGTCTGAACACTGAAGCTTTCTTT. Translating it yields CASSPSRRGLNTEAFF.

This sequence joins TRBV19 and TRBJ2-3; 8 nucleotides align to TRBD2. V shed 7 bases, J shed 5 bases, and the junction held 8 bases outside the gene matches. The CDR3 is 14 residues long. Germline CDR1 LNHDA, CDR2 SQIVND (reference sequence). CDR3 bases: TGTGCCAGTACCGGGACTAGGGGCCGAGATACGCAGTATTTT. Amino acids: CASTGTRGRDTQYF.

The DNA of the CDR3 is TGTGCCAGCAGAATCCTGGCCCTAGCGGGAGTCGTTGAAGGCAATGAGCAGTTCTTC. It yields the protein CASRILALAGVVEGNEQFF. This chain uses TRBV27 with TRBJ2-1; TRBD2 aligns across 10 bases. Germline V gene data show CDR1 as MNHEY and CDR2 as SMNVEV (reference sequence). The length of the CDR3 is 19 residues. With 6 bases clipped from V and 6 bases from J, the junction kept 20 bases outside the gene matches.

This CDR3 reads CASSLPGQGAMSTEAFF. CDR3 coding DNA: TGTGCCAGCAGCTTACCCGGACAGGGGGCAATGAGTACTGAAGCTTTCTTT. The chain is built from TRBV7-9 and TRBJ1-1; 11 bases are a match to TRBD1. Per germline, CDR1 SEHNR and CDR2 FQNEAQ (reference sequence). This CDR3 contains 17 residues. J gave up 5 bases and V 2 bases, and 10 bases lay outside the gene matches. Full variable domain (outside the CDR3, taken from reference TRBV7-9 and TRBJ1-1): DTGVSQNPRHKITKRGQNVTFRCDPISEHNRLYWYRQTLGQGPEFLTYFQNEAQLEKSRLLSDRFSAERPKGSFSTLEIQRTEQGDSAMYLCASSLPGQGAMSTEAFFGQGTRLTVV.